The present T cell receptor beta chain was sequenced within a study of blood T cell repertoires in COVID-19. V was pared by 2 bases and J by 3 bases, with 16 bases between. Germline CDR1 and CDR2: SGHAT and FQNNGV. CDR3 size: 16 residues. Sequencing used immunoSEQ multiplex PCR; TCRdb keeps in-frame clones, though not all of them. The sample includes some 220,000 clones, 80% to 90% of them seen just once. The sequence was collected from a man aged 45 to 65 with active or convalescent COVID-19. The specimen sequenced was peripheral blood. This sequence joins TRBV11-2 and TRBJ1-1; weak D call: TRBD1 (6 bases). The CDR3 sequence: CASSLWGARGDTEAFF. The CDR3 nucleotides read TGTGCCAGCAGCTTATGGGGGGCGCGGGGGGACACTGAAGCTTTCTTT.